The 32 T cell receptor beta chains presented below share a single source sample, sequenced in a study of cytomegalovirus exposure and HLA in healthy donors. The PCR contained 60 Vbeta and 13 Jbeta primers. TCRdb keeps only in-frame clones here, not all; method: immunoSEQ multiplex PCR. The data show 85,000 to 130,000 clones, about 79% seen once. Sequenced: PBMCs. The receptors originated from a female donor in good health and CMV-seropositive.

The CDR3 DNA follows: TGTGCCAGCAGCCCACAGGGAGCTGCGGACACCGGGGAGCTGTTTTTT. Amino acid sequence: CASSPQGAADTGELFF. The chain joins TRBV7-2 to TRBJ2-2; possible D gene TRBD1, 6 bases. The CDR3 length is 16 residues. Germline CDR1 SGHTA, CDR2 FQGNSA. Between the trimmed V and J ends, which lost 5 bases and 3 bases, there was a span of 16 bases.

This clone was detected only once. Here the CDR3 reads CASSQLAGGRDEQFF. In nucleotides, the CDR3 is TGTGCCAGCAGCCAGCTAGCGGGGGGGCGGGATGAGCAGTTCTTC. The chain carries TRBV11-3 and TRBJ2-1, with 12 bases that match TRBD2. J lost 8 bases, V lost 5 bases, and 7 bases had no gene match. The CDR3 has 15 residues. Germline CDR1 and CDR2: SGHNT and YENEEA.

V is TRBV4-2 and J is TRBJ1-3; D unclear. Germline CDR1 reads LGHNA; CDR2 reads YNFKEQ. The V gene lost 1 base and the J gene lost 0 bases, with 13 bases spanning the gap. The CDR3 runs to 17 residues. For the CDR3, the DNA is TGTGCCAGCAGCCAAGCAGGAGGGCAGCTCTCTGGAAACACCATATATTTT. It translates to CASSQAGGQLSGNTIYF.

This clone showed up just a few times. The genes are TRBV29-1 and TRBJ2-1; the match to TRBD1 covers 7 bases. The germline CDR1 and CDR2 sequences are SQVTM and ANQGSEA. The V segment lost 7 bases and the J segment 5 bases; nucleotides outside the gene matches: 5. This CDR3 has 12 residues. DNA for the CDR3: TGCAGCGCCGCCACAGGGGACAATGAGCAGTTCTTC. Translating gives CSAATGDNEQFF.

This clone was observed a handful of times. The chain joins TRBV5-1 to TRBJ1-3; D gene ambiguous. The germline V and J ends were trimmed by 1 base and 8 bases, with 10 bases remaining between them. CDR1 SGHRS and CDR2 YFSETQ come from the germline V gene. CDR3 length equals 13 residues. CDR3 sequence (DNA): TGCGCCAGCAGCTTGAGACCCCTAGACACCATATATTTT. Its protein is CASSLRPLDTIYF.

The chain couples TRBV4-1 to TRBJ2-3; TRBD2 aligns across 8 bases. Germline V gene sequence: CDR1 MGHRA, CDR2 YSYEKL. V was clipped by 3 bases and J by 2 bases; unmatched bases: 4. CDR3 length: 15 residues. CDR3 sequence (DNA): TGCGCCAGCAGCCAGCTCGGGGGGGCCACAGATACGCAGTATTTT. It encodes CASSQLGGATDTQYF.

This clone was seen more than once but under ten times. This rearrangement joins TRBV19 to TRBJ2-3, with D possibly matching TRBD2 (5 bases). V shed 4 bases and J shed 0 bases, with 17 bases lying between them. Per the germline V gene, CDR1 is LNHDA and CDR2 is SQIVND (reference sequence). This CDR3 is 17 amino acids long. The DNA of the CDR3 is TGTGCCAGTAGTACCCTGGAGGTCGGGTCAAGCACAGATACGCAGTATTTT. It encodes CASSTLEVGSSTDTQYF.

This clone showed up just once. The chain recombines TRBV10-3 with TRBJ2-7; 12 nucleotides line up with TRBD2. Germline V gene sequence: CDR1 ENHRY, CDR2 SYGVKD. V shed 4 bases and J 4 bases; nucleotides not matched to a gene: 8. The CDR3 totals 16 residues. CDR3 bases: TGTGCCATCAGTGTCCAAGGACTAGCGGGGAAATACGAGCAGTACTTC. Its protein product is CAISVQGLAGKYEQYF.

The V call is TRBV11-2, the J call TRBJ2-7, with a possible D match to TRBD2 (5 bases). CDR1 is SGHAT, CDR2 FQNNGV, per germline. The CDR3 length is 14 residues. The V end lost 4 bases, the J end lost 2 bases, and 12 bases lay between the germline ends. The CDR3 here is CASSWEPTPYEQYF. For the CDR3, the DNA is TGTGCCAGCAGCTGGGAGCCGACCCCCTACGAGCAGTACTTC.

This clone has just one count. The chain joins TRBV4-1 to TRBJ2-1; D gene uncertain. CDR1 is MGHRA and CDR2 is YSYEKL in the germline V gene. Deletions cut 7 bases from V and 0 bases from J, with 10 bases between. This CDR3 contains 14 residues. The CDR3 coding sequence is TGCGCCAGCACCCCCCAGTCCTCCTACAATGAGCAGTTCTTC. It encodes CASTPQSSYNEQFF.

This clone was seen more than once but under ten times. V and J are TRBV7-9 and TRBJ1-1; TRBD1 matches at 7 bases. The CDR3 is made up of 14 amino acids. J was trimmed by 4 bases and V by 4 bases; bases with no gene match: 6. CDR1 and CDR2 (germline): SEHNR, FQNEAQ (reference sequence). CDR3 sequence reads: CASSSTDRVTEAFF. For the CDR3, the DNA is TGTGCCAGCAGCTCAACTGACAGGGTCACTGAAGCTTTCTTT.

This chain connects TRBV7-2 to TRBJ2-1, with TRBD2 matching over 11 bases. J was trimmed by 4 bases and V by 3 bases; bases with no gene match: 5. This CDR3 has 16 amino acids. The germline V gene encodes CDR1 SGHTA and CDR2 FQGNSA. CDR3 nucleotides: TGTGCCAGCAGCTTGGCCGGGACTAGCGGTTACAATGAGCAGTTCTTC. Its translation: CASSLAGTSGYNEQFF.

The rearrangement uses TRBV5-6 and TRBJ2-1; TRBD2 aligns across 10 bases. Germline V gene sequence: CDR1 SGHDT, CDR2 YYEEEE. J gave up 8 bases and V 1 base, and 6 bases lay outside the gene matches. CDR3 length equals 15 residues. In DNA form, the CDR3 reads TGTGCCAGCAGCTTGAGGCCTAGCGGGGGCCATGAGCAGTTCTTC. Translated, it gives CASSLRPSGGHEQFF.

J is TRBJ2-5 and V is TRBV7-2; maybe TRBD2 (5 bases). This CDR3 comprises 16 residues. Germline values: CDR1 SGHTA, CDR2 FQGNSA. Trimming removed 0 bases at V and 4 bases at J, with 15 bases between. This CDR3 reads CASSLAGSLGPETQYF. The CDR3 DNA follows: TGTGCCAGCAGCTTAGCGGGGTCACTAGGTCCAGAGACCCAGTACTTC.

This clone is a singleton in its sample. The junction shows a germline mismatch at one end, possibly a read error. The chain uses TRBV7-9 and TRBJ1-5, with a possible D match to TRBD1 (5 bases). This CDR3 is built from 16 residues. Germline values: CDR1 SEHNR, CDR2 FQNEAQ (reference sequence). The CDR3 DNA reads TGTTCCAGCAGCTTAGCGGGGCCGGTGGGCAATCAGCCCCAGCATTTT. It is translated as CSSSLAGPVGNQPQHF.

The chain links TRBV7-9 to TRBJ2-1; 7 bases align to TRBD1. CDR3 size: 16 residues. V shed 5 bases and J 2 bases; nucleotides not matched to a gene: 9. Germline CDR1 reads SEHNR; CDR2 reads FQNEAQ (reference sequence). The CDR3 DNA follows: TGTGCCAGCAGCCACCGGGACAGACCCACCTACAATGAGCAGTTCTTC. This sequence encodes CASSHRDRPTYNEQFF.

This chain joins TRBV7-2 and TRBJ2-1, with 14 bases that match TRBD2. The CDR3 runs to 16 residues. CDR1 is SGHTA, CDR2 FQGNSA, per germline. Losses at the gene ends were 1 base for V and 10 bases for J; bases not matched to a gene: 6. CDR3 DNA: TGTGCCAGCAGCTTAGTTGGACTAGCGGGGGGACGAGAGCAGTTCTTC. Residues: CASSLVGLAGGREQFF.

The rearrangement links TRBV6-4 to TRBJ2-2; TRBD1 matches 7 bases. The CDR3 has 14 residues. J was trimmed by 4 bases and V by 3 bases; bases with no gene match: 2. Germline V gene data show CDR1 as MRHNA and CDR2 as SNTAGT. CDR3 region: CASSEGGGTGELFF. Here the CDR3 DNA reads TGTGCCAGCAGTGAAGGGGGCGGCACCGGGGAGCTGTTTTTT.

With respect to this clone: A junction boundary mismatches the germline segment, possibly from a read error. This chain links TRBV7-2 with TRBJ2-6; tentatively, D is TRBD1 (5 bases). The CDR3 is 15 amino acids. Per the germline V gene, CDR1 is SGHTA and CDR2 is FQGNSA. As DNA, the CDR3 is TGTGCCAGCAGCCCCCCGGCTTCTGGGGCCAACGGCCTGACTTTC. This gives the protein CASSPPASGANGLTF.

V gene TRBV29-1 combines with J gene TRBJ2-6, with D maybe TRBD1 (6 bases). The CDR3 sequence is 17 residues long. The V and J ends lost 6 bases and 0 bases respectively, with 18 bases between them. Germline lookup yields CDR1 SQVTM and CDR2 ANQGSEA. CDR3 loop: CSVFQGISLSGANVLTF. The CDR3 nucleotides are TGCAGCGTGTTCCAGGGGATATCCCTCTCTGGGGCCAACGTCCTGACTTTC.

The chain carries TRBV7-9 and TRBJ2-5; maybe TRBD1 (5 bases). The CDR3 loop spans 15 amino acids. V lost 1 base and J lost 2, with 11 bases in between. In germline, CDR1 is SEHNR, CDR2 FQNEAQ (reference sequence). The CDR3 nucleotides are TGTGCCAGCAGCTTAGTGGGTAGGGGACAAGAGACCCAGTACTTC. The encoded protein is CASSLVGRGQETQYF.

The DNA for the CDR3 is TGTGCCAGCACGCTGGGGAGGTTAGCCTACGAGCAGTACTTC. The encoded protein is CASTLGRLAYEQYF. The chain combines TRBV2 with TRBJ2-7; possibly TRBD2 for D (6 bases). This CDR3 contains 14 residues. CDR1 and CDR2 from the germline V gene are SNHLY and FYNNEI. Deletions cut 7 bases from V and 2 bases from J, with 15 bases between. Full variable domain (rest looked up from reference TRBV2 and TRBJ2-7): EPEVTQTPSHQVTQMGQEVILRCVPISNHLYFYWYRQILGQKVEFLVSFYNNEISEKSEIFDDQFSVERPDGSNFTLKIRSTKLEDSAMYFCASTLGRLAYEQYFGPGTRLTVT.

This sequence joins TRBV7-8 and TRBJ2-1; D is possibly TRBD2 (6 bases). From germline, CDR1 is SGHVS and CDR2 FQNEAQ. This CDR3 is built from 16 residues. V lost 4 bases and J lost 0, with 13 bases in between. The CDR3 is CASSSLGLNSYNEQFF. In DNA form, the CDR3 reads TGTGCCAGCAGCTCCCTGGGACTCAACTCCTACAATGAGCAGTTCTTC.

This chain uses TRBV27 with TRBJ1-2; the match to TRBD1 covers 8 bases. V was clipped by 0 bases and J by 8 bases; unmatched bases: 14. Germline V gene sequence: CDR1 MNHEY, CDR2 SMNVEV (reference sequence). This CDR3 contains 17 residues. Here the CDR3 DNA reads TGTGCCAGCAGTTTATCGTGGCTGGCAGGGGGCCCACGGGGCTACACCTTC. This encodes CASSLSWLAGGPRGYTF.

This chain links TRBV28 with TRBJ2-6; perhaps TRBD1 as D (6 bases). In germline, CDR1 is MDHEN, CDR2 SYDVKM. CDR3 length: 16 residues. Trimming cost V 6 bases and J 4 bases, with 16 bases left between them. The CDR3: CASSLTTGNGANVLTF. CDR3 DNA: TGTGCCAGCAGCTTGACTACAGGGAACGGGGCCAACGTCCTGACTTTC.

The chain employs TRBV30 and TRBJ1-6; D remains unclear. Germline V gene sequence: CDR1 GTSNPN, CDR2 SVGIG (reference sequence). Trimming cost V 2 bases and J 0 bases, with 8 bases left between them. The CDR3 spans 15 residues. Here the CDR3 DNA reads TGTGCCTGGAGTACGGAGAGCTCCTATAATTCACCCCTCCACTTT. It is translated as CAWSTESSYNSPLHF.

The chain recombines TRBV6-5 with TRBJ1-4; 7 bases match TRBD1. After removal of 4 bases from V and 0 bases from J, the junction contained 5 bases not matched to a gene. CDR3 size: 16 residues. The germline CDR1 and CDR2 sequences are MNHEY and SVGAGI. DNA for the CDR3: TGTGCCAGCAGTTCTACAGGGGTTGCAACTAATGAAAAACTGTTTTTT. Its translation: CASSSTGVATNEKLFF.

The chain carries TRBV2 and TRBJ1-5, with D uncertain. The CDR3 is 14 residues long. Per germline, CDR1 SNHLY and CDR2 FYNNEI. V was shortened by 5 bases and J by 3 bases, with 11 bases between the two germline ends. For the CDR3, the DNA is TGTGCCAGCAGTTCGGCCCAGGCCAATCAGCCCCAGCATTTT. This translates into CASSSAQANQPQHF.

This chain links TRBV4-2 with TRBJ2-3, with TRBD1 identical over 8 bases. Germline V lookup: CDR1 LGHNA, CDR2 YNFKEQ. With V trimmed by 0 bases and J by 2 bases, 4 bases remained unmatched. CDR3 length: 16 residues. The CDR3 nucleotides read TGTGCCAGCAGCCAAGATAGGGACAGGACCACAGATACGCAGTATTTT. This codes for CASSQDRDRTTDTQYF.

This rearrangement joins TRBV6-6 to TRBJ2-7, with 7 bases lining up with TRBD2. From germline, CDR1 is MNHNY and CDR2 SVGAGI (reference sequence). Trimming at V came to 4 bases and at J to 1 base, leaving 4 bases not matched to a gene. The CDR3 is 14 amino acids. CDR3 nucleotide sequence: TGTGCCAGCAGTTGGCTAGCGGCGTCCTACGAGCAGTACTTC. It translates to CASSWLAASYEQYF.

This chain joins TRBV7-9 and TRBJ2-1; TRBD2 matches 8 bases. This CDR3 has 16 residues. Losses at the gene ends were 5 bases for V and 0 bases for J; bases not matched to a gene: 6. From germline, CDR1 is SEHNR and CDR2 FQNEAQ (reference sequence). The CDR3: CASSTLSGISYNEQFF. The CDR3 DNA reads TGTGCCAGCAGCACACTTAGCGGGATCTCCTACAATGAGCAGTTCTTC. Using reference TRBV7-9 and TRBJ2-1 for the parts outside the CDR3, the full variable domain is DTGVSQNPRHKITKRGQNVTFRCDPISEHNRLYWYRQTLGQGPEFLTYFQNEAQLEKSRLLSDRFSAERPKGSFSTLEIQRTEQGDSAMYLCASSTLSGISYNEQFFGPGTRLTVL.

The genes are TRBV7-8 and TRBJ1-1, with D tentatively TRBD1 (5 bases). This CDR3 is built from 13 residues. Germline CDR1 and CDR2: SGHVS and FQNEAQ. With 7 bases removed from V and 1 base from J, the gap between germline ends came to 10 bases. CDR3: CASTSQGNTEAFF. CDR3 bases: TGTGCCAGCACCTCTCAGGGGAACACTGAAGCTTTCTTT. Combining the CDR3 with reference TRBV7-8 and TRBJ1-1 gives the whole variable domain GAGVSQSPRYKVAKRGQDVALRCDPISGHVSLFWYQQALGQGPEFLTYFQNEAQLDKSGLPSDRFFAERPEGSVSTLKIQRTQQEDSAVYLCASTSQGNTEAFFGQGTRLTVV.